This TCR beta chain was recorded in a study of blood T cell repertoires in COVID-19. Whole-study context: Sample material is recorded as cDNA or gDNA derived from T cells, B-cell-depleted T cells, or PBMCs.

V was shortened by 2 bases and J by 8 bases, with 9 bases between the two germline ends. Per the germline V gene, CDR1 is SEHNR and CDR2 is FQNEAQ (reference sequence). CDR3 length: 12 residues. Assay used: immunoSEQ multiplex PCR; TCRdb lists only in-frame clones, some missing. The sample includes approximately 34,000 clones, around nine tenths of them seen just once. The chain carries TRBV7-9 and TRBJ1-2; D not certain. The sequence was obtained from a human donor in a cohort sampled during active COVID-19. Sequenced: peripheral blood. CDR3 in DNA: TGTGCCAGCAGCTTACAAAGAGAGGGCTACACCTTC. It encodes CASSLQREGYTF.